These T cell receptor beta chains were read from a single sample in a study of human T cells and chemical hapten exposure. TCRdb reprocessed the RACE reads with MiXCR, giving one entry per CDR3 protein. Of about 84,000 distinct CDR3 sequences detected, 11% appear once; the ten largest clones hold under 4.5%. The sample here was whole blood, taken in connection with sensitization to the hapten diphenylcyclopropenone (DPC). These receptors all stem from a woman in her forties or fifties with alopecia areata. Some clones in this sample may be carry-over from other donors' samples. The CDR3 runs from the conserved cysteine through the conserved F or W. The order of the fields is clone size, V gene, J gene, D gene, CDR3 protein, CDR3 DNA. D genes are given only for firm matches. The size entry is marked missing in some rows and otherwise reads once, few, many or a size class.

few	TRBV12-3/TRBV12-4	TRBJ2-1	NA	CASSIGGRNNEQFF	TGTGCCAGCAGTATCGGAGGTCGAAACAATGAGCAGTTCTTC
NA	TRBV12-3/TRBV12-4	TRBJ2-5	TRBD2	CASSLGGGRQTQYF	TGTGCCAGCAGTTTAGGCGGCGGGAGACAGACCCAGTACTTC
many	TRBV11-3	TRBJ2-3	TRBD2	CASSLLAVSTDTQYF	TGTGCCAGCAGCCTACTAGCGGTTAGCACAGATACGCAGTATTTT
NA	TRBV5-1	TRBJ2-5	NA	CASSSALARETQYF	TGCGCCAGCAGCTCGGCTCTAGCGAGAGAGACCCAGTACTTC
few	TRBV20-1	TRBJ2-2	NA	CSATFPGTGTGELFF	TGCAGTGCTACCTTCCCGGGGACGGGGACCGGGGAGCTGTTTTTT
NA	TRBV7-2	TRBJ1-1	TRBD1	CASRSPGQGMGAFF	TGTGCCAGCAGAAGCCCGGGACAGGGAATGGGGGCTTTCTTT
few	TRBV4-2	TRBJ2-1	TRBD2	CASSPGLAGDREQFF	TGTGCCAGCAGCCCGGGACTAGCGGGAGACCGTGAGCAGTTCTTC
few	TRBV19	TRBJ2-1	TRBD2	CASAPASGRYNEQFF	TGTGCCAGTGCCCCCGCTAGCGGGAGATATAATGAGCAGTTCTTC
few	TRBV11-1	TRBJ2-5	TRBD1	CASRSDREKTQYF	TGTGCCAGCAGATCGGACAGGGAAAAGACCCAGTACTTC
many	TRBV12-3/TRBV12-4	TRBJ2-5	TRBD1	CASSFLRDRARETQYF	TGTGCCAGCAGTTTCCTCCGGGACAGGGCCAGAGAGACCCAGTACTTC
NA	TRBV6-1	TRBJ2-2	NA	CASSPEGPDTGELFF	TGTGCCAGCAGCCCGGAGGGGCCGGACACCGGGGAGCTGTTTTTT
many	TRBV12-3/TRBV12-4	TRBJ1-4	NA	CASRKGREKLFF	TGTGCCAGCCGGAAGGGGCGCGAAAAACTGTTTTTT
NA	TRBV24-1	TRBJ2-1	TRBD2	CATSDPALAGGPNEQFF	TGTGCCACCAGTGACCCCGCACTAGCGGGAGGGCCAAATGAGCAGTTCTTC
few	TRBV12-3/TRBV12-4	TRBJ2-3	NA	CASSLSELVDTQYF	TGTGCCAGCAGTTTAAGTGAGTTAGTTGATACGCAGTATTTT
many	TRBV18	TRBJ2-2	NA	CASSLLDITGELFF	TGTGCCAGCTCACTCCTGGACATCACCGGGGAGCTGTTTTTT
many	TRBV2	TRBJ2-1	NA	CATTTGYNEQFF	TGTGCCACTACAACAGGATACAATGAGCAGTTCTTC
many	TRBV20-1	TRBJ2-5	TRBD2	CSASGTSGRGETQYF	TGCAGTGCTTCCGGGACTAGCGGGAGGGGGGAGACCCAGTACTTC
NA	TRBV25-1	TRBJ2-1	NA	CASRRTAATWGEQFF	TGTGCCAGCCGTCGAACAGCGGCCACCTGGGGTGAGCAGTTCTTC
many	TRBV5-1	TRBJ2-3	NA	CASSLVLEGAFNTQYF	TGCGCCAGCAGCTTGGTTCTAGAAGGGGCCTTTAATACGCAGTATTTT
many	TRBV29-1	TRBJ2-5	NA	CSVRKGLQETQYF	TGCAGCGTTCGTAAGGGGTTACAAGAGACCCAGTACTTC
many	TRBV3-1	TRBJ2-1	TRBD2	CASSTRTSGKNEQFF	TGTGCCAGCAGCACCCGGACTAGCGGGAAGAATGAGCAGTTCTTC
few	TRBV28	TRBJ2-7	NA	CASSPSLGGGSPYEQYF	TGTGCCAGCAGTCCATCCCTCGGGGGCGGGAGCCCCTACGAGCAGTACTTC
NA	TRBV5-1	TRBJ1-4	NA	CASSLGQALPEKLFF	TGCGCCAGCAGCTTGGGTCAGGCGCTACCTGAAAAACTGTTTTTT
few	TRBV30	TRBJ2-7	NA	CAWKLRGPYEQYF	TGTGCCTGGAAATTGAGGGGCCCCTACGAGCAGTACTTC
many	TRBV29-1	TRBJ2-5	NA	CSVGRASQETQYF	TGCAGCGTTGGGCGGGCGAGCCAAGAGACCCAGTACTTC
many	TRBV28	TRBJ1-6	TRBD1	CASSPRRGQNSPLHF	TGTGCCAGCAGCCCGAGAAGGGGGCAGAATTCACCCCTCCACTTT
many	TRBV20-1	TRBJ2-7	NA	CSARDPRTRRDEQYF	TGCAGTGCTAGAGATCCGAGGACAAGACGGGACGAGCAGTACTTC
many	TRBV20-1	TRBJ1-5	NA	CSAEAGGRGTNQPQHF	TGCAGTGCTGAAGCGGGGGGGCGCGGAACCAATCAGCCCCAGCATTTT
many	TRBV5-1	TRBJ2-1	NA	CASSLASVNNEQFF	TGCGCCAGCAGCTTAGCTAGCGTAAACAATGAGCAGTTCTTC
NA	TRBV19	TRBJ2-6	NA	CASSITRGANVLTF	TGTGCCAGTAGTATCACAAGAGGGGCCAACGTCCTGACTTTC
NA	TRBV29-1	TRBJ2-7	NA	CSVTASSYEQYF	TGCAGCGTCACAGCCAGCTCCTACGAGCAGTACTTC
NA	TRBV27	TRBJ1-1	NA	CASSFQGPNTEAFF	TGTGCCAGCAGTTTCCAGGGACCGAACACTGAAGCTTTCTTT
NA	TRBV29-1	TRBJ2-1	TRBD1	CSVSRAGGYNEQFF	TGCAGCGTCAGCCGGGCAGGGGGCTACAATGAGCAGTTCTTC
NA	TRBV2	TRBJ2-2	NA	CASRRSRGELFF	TGTGCCTCCCGAAGAAGCCGCGGGGAGCTGTTTTTT
many	TRBV6-1	TRBJ1-5	NA	CASSWKGDYSNQPQHF	TGTGCCAGCAGTTGGAAAGGAGATTATAGCAATCAGCCCCAGCATTTT
NA	TRBV28	TRBJ2-7	TRBD1	CASGGAWDRNSYEQYF	TGTGCCAGCGGTGGGGCCTGGGACAGGAACTCCTACGAGCAGTACTTC
NA	TRBV6-5	TRBJ2-7	TRBD1	CASSWGRDSEQYF	TGTGCCAGCAGTTGGGGACGGGACAGCGAGCAGTACTTC
many	TRBV6-5	TRBJ1-1	NA	CASRRGDTPNTEAFF	TGTGCCAGTCGCAGAGGGGACACCCCGAACACTGAAGCTTTCTTT
many	TRBV3-1	TRBJ2-7	NA	CASSPRLAGEQYF	TGTGCCAGCAGCCCCCGACTGGCTGGCGAGCAGTACTTC
NA	TRBV7-2	TRBJ2-2	TRBD2	CASRLIAGVSGELFF	TGTGCCAGCAGATTGATAGCGGGAGTCTCCGGGGAGCTGTTTTTT
few	TRBV20-1	TRBJ1-5	NA	CSARVQGRISSNQPQHF	TGCAGTGCTAGAGTGCAGGGGCGCATTTCGAGCAATCAGCCCCAGCATTTT
NA	TRBV12-3/TRBV12-4	TRBJ1-2	NA	CASTRGQNYGYTF	TGTGCCAGCACTAGGGGCCAGAACTATGGCTACACCTTC
few	TRBV7-8	TRBJ2-7	NA	CASSLDSSGFEQYF	TGTGCCAGCAGCCTGGACAGTAGCGGGTTTGAGCAGTACTTC
many	TRBV5-8	TRBJ2-7	TRBD1	CASRTQGAIGYEQYF	TGTGCCAGCAGGACACAGGGGGCGATCGGGTACGAGCAGTACTTC
NA	TRBV6-6	TRBJ2-3	TRBD2	CANSLASGISQYF	TGTGCCAACAGCTTGGCTAGCGGGATTTCGCAGTATTTT
many	TRBV14	TRBJ2-1	NA	CASSQGRRGYGSYNEQFF	TGTGCCAGCAGCCAAGGACGGCGGGGATACGGCTCCTACAATGAGCAGTTCTTC
few	TRBV5-5	TRBJ1-2	NA	CASRATGTEYGYTF	TGTGCCAGCAGGGCTACCGGGACGGAATATGGCTACACCTTC
NA	TRBV28	TRBJ2-7	NA	CASRRTAASVQYF	TGTGCCAGCAGGAGGACAGCCGCAAGCGTGCAGTACTTC
NA	TRBV11-2	TRBJ2-2	NA	CASSLGDLNTGELFF	TGTGCCAGCAGCTTAGGGGACCTGAACACCGGGGAGCTGTTTTTT
few	TRBV6-5	TRBJ2-7	TRBD1	CASSYSTGTGFYEQYF	TGTGCCAGCAGTTACTCTACCGGGACAGGGTTCTACGAGCAGTACTTC
NA	TRBV3-1	TRBJ2-1	TRBD2	CASSPLAGGPNEQFF	TGTGCCAGCAGCCCCCTAGCGGGAGGGCCCAATGAGCAGTTCTTC
many	TRBV6-1	TRBJ2-2	NA	CASPGRGGTQGGELFF	TGTGCCAGCCCGGGTCGGGGCGGGACGCAAGGCGGGGAGCTGTTTTTT
few	TRBV11-2	TRBJ2-7	NA	CAGERVRSYEQYF	TGTGCCGGCGAGAGGGTCCGATCCTACGAGCAGTACTTC
few	TRBV2	TRBJ2-7	NA	CASSGRGRETGRQYF	TGTGCCAGCAGCGGGAGAGGACGGGAGACGGGACGGCAGTACTTC
NA	TRBV18	TRBJ2-5	NA	CASSPPGGPQETQYF	TGTGCCAGCTCACCACCGGGGGGACCGCAAGAGACCCAGTACTTC
NA	TRBV7-6	TRBJ1-5	NA	CASAPLGGNQPQHF	TGTGCCAGCGCACCCCTGGGAGGCAATCAGCCCCAGCATTTT
many	TRBV7-9	TRBJ2-7	NA	CASSLGSLANEQYF	TGTGCCAGCAGCTTAGGATCTCTTGCCAACGAGCAGTACTTC
many	TRBV7-9	TRBJ2-5	NA	CASSPRQTSDTQYF	TGTGCCAGCAGCCCGCGACAGACCTCGGATACCCAGTACTTC
NA	TRBV20-1	TRBJ2-7	TRBD1	CSARDPQGAREQYF	TGCAGTGCTAGAGATCCACAGGGGGCTCGAGAGCAGTACTTC